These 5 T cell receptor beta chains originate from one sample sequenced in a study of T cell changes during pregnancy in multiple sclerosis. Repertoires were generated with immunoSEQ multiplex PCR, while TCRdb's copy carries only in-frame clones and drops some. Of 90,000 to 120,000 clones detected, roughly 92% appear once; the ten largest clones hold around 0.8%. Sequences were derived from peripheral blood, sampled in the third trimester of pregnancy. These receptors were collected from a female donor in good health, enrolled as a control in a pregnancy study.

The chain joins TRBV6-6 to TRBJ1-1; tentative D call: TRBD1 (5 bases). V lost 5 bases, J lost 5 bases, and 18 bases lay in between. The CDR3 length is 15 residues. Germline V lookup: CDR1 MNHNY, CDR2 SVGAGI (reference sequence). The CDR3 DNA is TGTGCCAGCAGTCCGCTGCCGGGGGGAGGGACTGAAGCTTTCTTT. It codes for CASSPLPGGGTEAFF.

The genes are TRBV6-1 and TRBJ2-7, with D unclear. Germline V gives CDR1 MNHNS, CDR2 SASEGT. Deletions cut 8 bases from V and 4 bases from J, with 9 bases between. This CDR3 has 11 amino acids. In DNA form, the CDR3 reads TGTGCCAGCTATGACACTTACGAGCAGTACTTC. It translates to CASYDTYEQYF.

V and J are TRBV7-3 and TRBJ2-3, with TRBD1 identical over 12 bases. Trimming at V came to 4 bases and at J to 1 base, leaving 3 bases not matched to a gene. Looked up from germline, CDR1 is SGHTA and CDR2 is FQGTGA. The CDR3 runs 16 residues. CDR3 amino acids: CASSSGTGGGTDTQYF. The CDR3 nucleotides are TGTGCCAGCAGCTCCGGGACAGGGGGCGGCACAGATACGCAGTATTTT.

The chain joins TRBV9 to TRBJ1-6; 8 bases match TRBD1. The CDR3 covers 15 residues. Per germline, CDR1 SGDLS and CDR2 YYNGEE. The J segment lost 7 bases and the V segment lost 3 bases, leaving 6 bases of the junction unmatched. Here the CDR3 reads CASSGLTGENSPLHF. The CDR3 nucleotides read TGTGCCAGCAGCGGCCTGACAGGGGAGAATTCACCCCTCCACTTT.

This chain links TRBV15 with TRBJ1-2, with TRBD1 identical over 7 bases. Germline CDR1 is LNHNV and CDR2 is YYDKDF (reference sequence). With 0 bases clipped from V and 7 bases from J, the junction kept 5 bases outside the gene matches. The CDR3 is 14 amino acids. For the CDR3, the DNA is TGTGCCACCAGCAGAGAAGACAGGGTGGGTGGCTACACCTTC. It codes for CATSREDRVGGYTF.